This paragraph covers one TCR beta chain sequence. This clonotype was recorded many times. This clone's antigen is unknown. Base qualities are missing; no much larger clone stands one base away. Stable Graves' hyperthyroidism was defined as the absence of progression to ophthalmopathy over 18 months of follow-up. Hyperthyroidism patients were newly diagnosed, had a disease duration of under 2 months, and were aged 18 to 65 years. Patients with uncontrolled infections, other autoimmune diseases, pregnancy or lactation were excluded. Clinical symptoms, serum thyroxine and TRAb, thyroid ultrasound, and orbital computed tomography formed the basis for the diagnoses. PBMCs were separated from under 11 ml of fresh peripheral blood using Ficoll-Paque density gradient centrifugation. Total RNA was extracted using Trizol reagent, and RNA quality was assessed on an Agilent 2100 Bioanalyzer. These data come from a study of T cells in Graves' hyperthyroidism and ophthalmopathy (dated by TCRdb to between 2017 and 2020). The study in broad terms: Peripheral blood samples were taken at the time of initial diagnosis, prior to any treatment. To identify distinguishing TCR V-J signatures, a discovery cohort of about a hundred patients was used, comprising some 45 with Graves' ophthalmopathy and approximately 58 with stable Graves' hyperthyroidism. According to the paper, TCR Vbeta CDR3 sequencing was carried out on 120 to 150 peripheral blood samples, which came from approximately 43 ophthalmopathy, around 75 hyperthyroidism and roughly 17 progressor patients. The roughly 99 discovery patients were divided at random into training and test sets in a 7:3 ratio. Following sampling, methimazole starting at 30 mg daily was given to hyperthyroidism patients, and high-dose intravenous methylprednisolone was given to ophthalmopathy patients. Prospective prediction of ophthalmopathy was tested in an independent validation cohort of approximately 18 hyperthyroidism patients and some 17 patients who later progressed to ophthalmopathy. In more than five Graves' hyperthyroidism patients, the study also compared T-cell repertoires from thyroid tissue with T-cell repertoires from blood. Points the paper makes about the study in general: No statistical method was used to fix the sample size in advance, and group allocation was not hidden from the investigators. In cross-validation, a model built on a 13 V-J signature told ophthalmopathy apart from stable hyperthyroidism with under 90% sensitivity and around 83% specificity, and in testing the same model reached 80%/75%. Most expanded thyroid clonotypes (frequency above 0.001) were also detected in blood, suggesting blood repertoires may reflect thyroid immune responses. In validation, the model predicted progression to ophthalmopathy a median of roughly 6.1 months before onset, with over 60% sensitivity and more than 72% specificity.

The TCR beta CDR3 regions were amplified from the RNA transcripts. The TCR CDR3 was subjected to a first round of RT-PCR using the HTBI primer set and the Qiagen OneStep RT-PCR kit. A second multiplex PCR round built the libraries, followed by size selection and purification. Paired-end sequencing of the libraries was performed with 100 bp reads on an Illumina HiSeq2000. Concerning the study's data processing: SOAPnuke was used to process the raw data, throwing out any read that contained adapters or uncalled bases, had a mean Phred below 15, or lacked an exact constant-primer or identifier match. High-quality paired reads were merged using COPE v1.2.5, and each unique nucleotide sequence was defined as a clonotype. MiTCR v1.1 was used to align the clonotypes against IMGT TRBV, TRBD and TRBJ reference segments. Only V-J combinations with frequency above 0.0001, covering 99% to 99.2% of repertoires, were analysed. The TCS score was defined as F50 (clonal expansion) divided by E x V (chaos), with BLOSUM62-based TCRdist calculated between CDR3 peptides within each V-J. Welch's t-statistics and random forest reduced some 510 V-J features to fewer than 15, which were used in a naive Bayes classifier (R e1071). TCRdb reprocessing: public reads trimmed at Q25 with fastp, clones called with MiXCR, in-frame beta chains kept. Every distinct CDR3 protein forms one entry, paired with its most common genes and DNA. TCRdb assigned the V and J calls; the authors' analysis was not used. The sample contains some 300,000 distinct CDR3 sequences, 12% to 15% of them found a single time. Together, the top ten hold roughly 7.7% of the sample.

The germline V gene yields KGHSH for CDR1 and LQKENI for CDR2. Clipping removes 0 bases from V and 7 bases from J, with 6 as the unmatched junction base count. The CDR3, from cysteine to phenylalanine, totals 15 residues. Just CDR3 DNA is preserved here, 45 bases in frame from base 1. The chain couples TRBV18 to TRBJ2-3, with 8 junctional bases fitting TRBD1. The sequence was collected from a woman aged 40 to 50 with Graves' hyperthyroidism. The sample taken for sequencing was blood. For the CDR3, the sequence is CASSPPTGAGYTQYF. The nucleotides read TGTGCCAGCTCACCACCGACAGGGGCGGGATATACGCAGTATTTT.